What follows are 27 T cell receptor beta chains derived from one specimen sequenced in a study of Graves' ophthalmopathy and Graves' hyperthyroidism. Amplification targeted the TCR beta CDR3 regions, with RNA transcripts as the source material. Second-round multiplex PCR came after first-round RT-PCR with HTBI primers. TCRdb called the multiplex PCR reads again in MiXCR, with one record for every CDR3 protein. The table includes roughly 1.1 million distinct CDR3 sequences, about 40% detected once. Sequenced: peripheral blood or thyroid tissue (not recorded which). Source of these receptors: an adult man with Graves' hyperthyroidism.

This clonotype has just a few counts. The V and J genes are TRBV12-3 or TRBV12-4 and TRBJ2-7; 12 bases agree with TRBD1. The CDR3 spans 17 residues. The trim removed 5 bases at V and 2 bases at J, leaving 10 bases unmatched. The DNA for the CDR3 is TGTGCCAGCAGTGCGATTGCGGGACAGGGGGCCCCCTACGAGCAGTACTTC. Translated, it gives CASSAIAGQGAPYEQYF.

This chain connects TRBV11-2 to TRBJ2-5; 11 bases align to TRBD2. V lost 5 bases to trimming and J lost 3 bases; unmatched junction nucleotides: 5. CDR1 and CDR2 (germline): SGHAT, FQNNGV. This CDR3 is 15 amino acids long. The CDR3 loop reads CASSEGTSGEETQYF. As DNA, the CDR3 is TGTGCCAGCAGCGAAGGGACTAGCGGTGAAGAGACCCAGTACTTC. Together with reference TRBV11-2 and TRBJ2-5, the CDR3 gives the full variable domain: EAGVAQSPRYKIIEKRQSVAFWCNPISGHATLYWYQQILGQGPKLLIQFQNNGVVDDSQLPKDRFSAERLKGVDSTLKIQPAKLEDSAVYLCASSEGTSGEETQYFGPGTRLLVL.

CDR3 amino acids: CASSYSDRDQETQYF. The CDR3 DNA reads TGTGCCAGCAGTTACTCGGACAGGGACCAAGAGACCCAGTACTTC. V is TRBV6-5 and J is TRBJ2-5; TRBD1 aligns across 8 bases. From germline, CDR1 is MNHEY and CDR2 SVGAGI. CDR3 size: 15 residues. Trimming removed 0 bases from V and 0 bases from J; junction bases left unmatched: 0.

The CDR3 nucleotides read TGTGCCAGCAGCTTACTGTGGACAGGGGTTTACGAGCAGTACTTC. Encoded protein: CASSLLWTGVYEQYF. The V gene is TRBV7-2, the J gene TRBJ2-7; 9 bases agree with TRBD1. Looked up from germline, CDR1 is SGHTA and CDR2 is FQGNSA. The CDR3 runs 15 residues. V dropped 2 bases and J dropped 4; count of bases not matched to a gene: 6. Filled out from reference TRBV7-2 and TRBJ2-7, the complete variable domain reads GAGVSQSPSNKVTEKGKDVELRCDPISGHTALYWYRQSLGQGLEFLIYFQGNSAPDKSGLPSDRFSAERTGGSVSTLTIQRTQQEDSAVYLCASSLLWTGVYEQYFGPGTRLTVT.

For this clonotype: This may arise from a read error, as a much more abundant clone is one base away. The genes are TRBV7-8 and TRBJ1-5; D is perhaps TRBD1 (5 bases). CDR1 is SGHVS, CDR2 FQNEAQ, per germline. The CDR3 consists of 18 residues. CDR3 residues: CTSSLMSWGNRNNQPQHF. For the CDR3, the DNA is TGTACCAGCAGCTTAATGAGTTGGGGCAACCGGAACAATCAGCCCCAGCATTTT.

This clonotype was seen more than once but under ten times. The gene calls are TRBV4-3 and TRBJ1-3; the D gene is possibly TRBD1 (5 bases). This CDR3 region has 16 residues. Looked up from germline, CDR1 is LGHNA and CDR2 is YSLEER. V was clipped by 4 bases and J by 0 bases, with 13 bases between them. This chain's CDR3 is CASSRSQDLSGNTIYF. The CDR3 DNA sequence: TGCGCCAGCAGCCGATCACAGGATCTCTCTGGAAACACCATATATTTT.

Concerning this clonotype: This may be a read error: a much more frequent sequence differs by one nucleotide. V usage is TRBV12-3 or TRBV12-4 and J usage is TRBJ2-5; D not certain. The V end was cut by 3 bases, the J end by 7 bases, with 9 bases between. The CDR3 loop spans 12 amino acids. The CDR3 bases are TGTGCCAGCAGTTTCGGCAAGGTGACCCAGTACTTC. Encoded protein: CASSFGKVTQYF.

This clonotype was found many times. The CDR3 loop is CASSLVDFEKLFF. The CDR3 nucleotides are TGTGCCAGCAGCTTGGTCGATTTTGAAAAACTGTTTTTT. V is TRBV11-2 and J is TRBJ1-4; D uncertain. V lost 3 bases to trimming and J lost 7 bases, with 9 bases between them. The CDR3 is 13 residues long. The germline CDR1 and CDR2 sequences are SGHAT and FQNNGV.

This sequence joins TRBV9 and TRBJ1-5, with D perhaps TRBD1 (5 bases). Germline loops: CDR1 SGDLS, CDR2 YYNGEE. V was trimmed by 3 bases and J by 6 bases, leaving 13 bases between them. The CDR3 runs to 14 residues. Here the CDR3 reads CASSGSGQGQPQHF. The CDR3, as DNA: TGTGCCAGCAGCGGTTCAGGGCAGGGTCAGCCCCAGCATTTT.

This clonotype was seen at least ten times. The rearrangement uses TRBV5-1 and TRBJ1-1; D possibly corresponds to TRBD1 (5 bases). Germline CDR1 and CDR2: SGHRS and YFSETQ. The CDR3 length is 14 residues. V lost 0 bases and J 3 bases, leaving 9 bases between the germline ends. CDR3 loop: CASSLVLGHTEAFF. The CDR3, as DNA: TGCGCCAGCAGCTTGGTTCTGGGACACACTGAAGCTTTCTTT.

This clonotype was seen many times. The chain has TRBV7-8 and TRBJ1-1; D gene ambiguous. Trimming took off 2 bases at V and 11 bases at J, with 15 bases between the two ends. Germline CDR1 reads SGHVS; CDR2 reads FQNEAQ. The CDR3 covers 13 residues. The CDR3 reads CASSLNGDHGAFF. CDR3 sequence (DNA): TGTGCCAGCAGCTTAAATGGAGACCACGGGGCTTTCTTT.

This clonotype has just a few counts. V usage is TRBV12-3 or TRBV12-4 and J usage is TRBJ2-2, with 7 bases aligning to TRBD2. The CDR3 loop spans 15 amino acids. The V segment lost 10 bases and the J segment 5 bases; nucleotides outside the gene matches: 13. In DNA form, the CDR3 reads TGTGCCATTACGGGGGGTGGGCCAGATACCGGGGAGCTGTTTTTT. Translating gives CAITGGGPDTGELFF.

This clonotype was found a few times. V usage is TRBV6-1 and J usage is TRBJ2-5, with D perhaps matching TRBD1 (6 bases). Germline V CDR1 and CDR2: MNHNS, SASEGT. The CDR3 sequence is 16 residues long. V was clipped by 0 bases and J by 3 bases, with 14 bases between them. The CDR3 protein is CASSEARNRAEETQYF. CDR3 coding DNA: TGTGCCAGCAGTGAAGCGAGGAACAGGGCTGAAGAGACCCAGTACTTC.

This clonotype showed up just a few times. The chain joins TRBV29-1 to TRBJ2-7; 8 bases fit TRBD1. Losses at the gene ends were 4 bases for V and 4 bases for J; bases not matched to a gene: 3. The germline V gene encodes CDR1 SQVTM and CDR2 ANQGSEA. The CDR3 loop spans 12 amino acids. The CDR3 sequence: CSVADRGYEQYF. Written as DNA, the CDR3 is TGCAGCGTTGCCGACAGGGGTTACGAGCAGTACTTC.

This clonotype was picked up many times. The chain combines TRBV7-2 with TRBJ1-3; no firm D call. The CDR3 sequence is 14 residues long. Trimming shortened V by 1 base and J by 0 bases, and 4 bases separated the two germline ends. Per the germline V gene, CDR1 is SGHTA and CDR2 is FQGNSA. The DNA of the CDR3 is TGTGCCAGCAGCTTAGGACCCTCTGGAAACACCATATATTTT. It specifies CASSLGPSGNTIYF.

The V call is TRBV19, the J call TRBJ1-5; D unresolved. V lost 2 bases to trimming and J lost 5 bases, with 10 bases between them. The CDR3 loop spans 14 amino acids. CDR1 and CDR2 (germline): LNHDA, SQIVND (reference sequence). The DNA of the CDR3 is TGTGCCAGTAGTATAACGTCAGCTGATCAGCCCCAGCATTTT. It yields the protein CASSITSADQPQHF.

A few counts support this clonotype. The J gene is TRBJ2-7, the V gene TRBV5-1; 8 bases agree with TRBD2. The CDR3 has 15 amino acids. CDR1 and CDR2 (germline): SGHRS, YFSETQ. V was pared by 5 bases and J by 3 bases, with 10 bases of the junction left unmatched. The CDR3 DNA reads TGCGCCAGCAGACCGCGGGAGGAGTTCCTCTACGAGCAGTACTTC. It codes for CASRPREEFLYEQYF.

This clonotype was detected ten times or more. The chain carries TRBV20-1 and TRBJ1-1; no definite D call. Germline CDR1 and CDR2: DFQATT and SNEGSKA (reference sequence). V lost 4 bases and J 4 bases, leaving 13 bases between the germline ends. This CDR3 region has 13 residues. Here the CDR3 reads CSAKRLGPTEAFF. DNA of the CDR3: TGCAGTGCTAAAAGGTTAGGGCCCACTGAAGCTTTCTTT.

At least ten counts were recorded for this clonotype. J is TRBJ1-1 and V is TRBV20-1; no firm D call. The CDR3 extends over 10 amino acids. Germline V gene lookup returns CDR1 DFQATT and CDR2 SNEGSKA (reference sequence). Deletions cut 7 bases from V and 7 bases from J, with 10 bases between. The CDR3 DNA is TGCAGTGTTAAGACGGTTGAAGCTTTCTTT. Translating gives CSVKTVEAFF.

This clonotype was seen more than once but under ten times. The V and J genes are TRBV20-1 and TRBJ1-1, with D perhaps matching TRBD1 (5 bases). Germline V CDR1 and CDR2: DFQATT, SNEGSKA (reference sequence). The CDR3 covers 11 residues. V lost 5 bases and J 4 bases, leaving 8 bases between the germline ends. The CDR3 loop is CSAGRATEAFF. The DNA of the CDR3 is TGCAGTGCTGGCAGGGCCACTGAAGCTTTCTTT.

Ten or more counts support this clonotype. A read error may produce the germline difference seen at one junction end. V and J are TRBV7-2 and TRBJ1-1, with D possibly matching TRBD1 (6 bases). CDR1 is SGHTA, CDR2 FQGNSA, per germline. The CDR3 extends over 15 amino acids. The CDR3 DNA reads TGCGCCAGCAGCTTGGGGGCGGGGATGAACACTGAAGCTTTCTTT. Its translation: CASSLGAGMNTEAFF.

This clonotype was seen a single time. A read error may be the cause here, since a much bigger clone is one base away. The chain employs TRBV6-4 and TRBJ2-2; 10 bases are shared with TRBD2. The V segment lost 10 bases and the J segment 3 bases; nucleotides outside the gene matches: 8. This CDR3 has 15 amino acids. Germline V CDR1 and CDR2: MRHNA, SNTAGT. The DNA for the CDR3 is TGTGCCACCCAGGTAACTAGCGGGGACACCGGGGAGCTGTTTTTT. It translates to CATQVTSGDTGELFF.

Comments on this clonotype: Germline and junction disagree at one end, which may indicate a read error. The CDR3 coding sequence is TGCGCCAGCAGCCACACATCAACTAAAGAGACCCAGTACTTC. It is translated as CASSHTSTKETQYF. The chain combines TRBV7-9 with TRBJ2-5; no firm D call. The CDR3 totals 14 residues. Germline values: CDR1 SEHNR, CDR2 FQNEAQ (reference sequence).

This sequence joins TRBV29-1 and TRBJ2-5; 7 bases are a match to TRBD1. The CDR3 runs to 12 residues. Per germline, CDR1 SQVTM and CDR2 ANQGSEA. With 8 bases clipped from V and 6 bases from J, the junction kept 9 bases outside the gene matches. As DNA, the CDR3 is TGCAGCTTACGAAACAGGGGAAAGACCCAGTACTTC. Residues: CSLRNRGKTQYF.

The V and J genes are TRBV7-8 and TRBJ2-5; a possible D gene is TRBD2 (6 bases). Trimming shortened V by 4 bases and J by 5 bases, and 14 bases separated the two germline ends. The germline V gene encodes CDR1 SGHVS and CDR2 FQNEAQ. CDR3 length: 14 residues. CDR3 amino acids: CASSSVVGRETQYF. The DNA of the CDR3 is TGTGCCAGCAGCTCAGTGGTAGGGAGGGAGACCCAGTACTTC.

This clonotype was picked up many times. The rearrangement uses TRBV6-5 and TRBJ1-3; possibly TRBD1 for D (5 bases). CDR3 length: 14 amino acids. The germline V and J ends were trimmed by 5 bases and 4 bases, with 12 bases remaining between them. CDR1 is MNHEY, CDR2 SVGAGI, per germline. DNA for the CDR3: TGTGCCAGCAGTCGCCCGGGACCCGGAAACACCATATATTTT. This sequence encodes CASSRPGPGNTIYF.

This clonotype was found once. The chain has TRBV7-2 and TRBJ2-2, with 7 nucleotides matching TRBD2. The germline V gene has CDR1 SGHTA and CDR2 FQGNSA. The CDR3 is made up of 16 amino acids. Unmatched junction bases numbered 9, after V lost 2 bases and J lost 6 bases. In nucleotides, the CDR3 is TGTGCCAGCAGCTTAACGGATTGGGAGGGCTCCGGGGAGCTGTTTTTT. Translating gives CASSLTDWEGSGELFF.